This TCR beta chain was identified in a study of blood T cell repertoires in COVID-19. Background on the study: Sources were T cells, B-cell-depleted T cells, or PBMCs; the material itself was cDNA or gDNA.

Only in-frame clones appear in the TCRdb table, and some are missing; sequencing was by immunoSEQ multiplex PCR. The sample lists 25,000 to 35,000 clones; roughly 85% were seen once. This clone was seen once. After removal of 0 bases from V and 7 bases from J, the junction contained 10 bases not matched to a gene. Germline CDR1 is SGDLS and CDR2 is YYNGEE. There are 16 residues in the CDR3. The chain joins TRBV9 to TRBJ2-1; the match to TRBD2 covers 7 bases. Sequenced sample: peripheral blood. The origin of this receptor is a man aged 80 or over with active COVID-19. The CDR3 loop is CASSVDPAGFWNEQFF. CDR3 coding DNA: TGTGCCAGCAGCGTAGACCCAGCGGGGTTTTGGAATGAGCAGTTCTTC. Filled out from reference TRBV9 and TRBJ2-1, the complete variable domain reads DSGVTQTPKHLITATGQRVTLRCSPRSGDLSVYWYQQSLDQGLQFLIQYYNGEERAKGNILERFSAQQFPDLHSELNLSSLELGDSALYFCASSVDPAGFWNEQFFGPGTRLTVL.